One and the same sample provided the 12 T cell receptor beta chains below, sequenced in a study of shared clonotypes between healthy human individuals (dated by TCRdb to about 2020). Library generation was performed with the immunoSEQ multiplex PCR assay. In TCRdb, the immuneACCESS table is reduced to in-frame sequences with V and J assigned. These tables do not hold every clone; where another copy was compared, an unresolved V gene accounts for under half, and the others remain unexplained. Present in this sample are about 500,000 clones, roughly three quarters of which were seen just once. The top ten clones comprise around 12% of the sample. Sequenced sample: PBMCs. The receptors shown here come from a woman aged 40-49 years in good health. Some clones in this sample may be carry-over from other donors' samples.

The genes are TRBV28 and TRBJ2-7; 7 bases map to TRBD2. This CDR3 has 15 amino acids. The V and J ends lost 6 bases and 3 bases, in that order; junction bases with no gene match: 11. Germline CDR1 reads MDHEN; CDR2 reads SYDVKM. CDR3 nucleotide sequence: TGTGCCAGCAGAAGGACGGGAGGAAGTTACTACGAGCAGTACTTC. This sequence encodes CASRRTGGSYYEQYF.

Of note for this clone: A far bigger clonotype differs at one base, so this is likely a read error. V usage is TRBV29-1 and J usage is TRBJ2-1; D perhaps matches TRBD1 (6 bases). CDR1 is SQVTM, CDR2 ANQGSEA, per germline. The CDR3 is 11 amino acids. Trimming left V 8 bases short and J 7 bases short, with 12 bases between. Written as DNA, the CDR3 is TGCAGCACTGGACAGATGAATGAGCAGTTCTTC. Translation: CSTGQMNEQFF.

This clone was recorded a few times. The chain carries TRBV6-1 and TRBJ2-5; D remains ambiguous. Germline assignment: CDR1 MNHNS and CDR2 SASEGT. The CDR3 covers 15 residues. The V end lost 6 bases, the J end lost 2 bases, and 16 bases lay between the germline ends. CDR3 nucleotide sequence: TGTGCCAGCAGAGGATCCTCGGGCCGACAAGAGACCCAGTACTTC. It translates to CASRGSSGRQETQYF.

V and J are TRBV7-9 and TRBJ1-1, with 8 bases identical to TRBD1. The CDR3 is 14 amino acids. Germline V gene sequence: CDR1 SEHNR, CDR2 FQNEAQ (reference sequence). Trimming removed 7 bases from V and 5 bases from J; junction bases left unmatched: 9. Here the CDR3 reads CASTQTGGGTEAFF. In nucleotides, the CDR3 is TGTGCCAGCACCCAAACAGGGGGTGGAACTGAAGCTTTCTTT.

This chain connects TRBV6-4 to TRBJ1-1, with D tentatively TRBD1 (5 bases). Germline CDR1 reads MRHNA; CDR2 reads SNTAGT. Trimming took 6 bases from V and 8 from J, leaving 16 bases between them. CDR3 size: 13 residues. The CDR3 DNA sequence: TGTGCCAGCAGCAGGGACGTTGGTCTGGAAGCTTTCTTT. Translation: CASSRDVGLEAFF.

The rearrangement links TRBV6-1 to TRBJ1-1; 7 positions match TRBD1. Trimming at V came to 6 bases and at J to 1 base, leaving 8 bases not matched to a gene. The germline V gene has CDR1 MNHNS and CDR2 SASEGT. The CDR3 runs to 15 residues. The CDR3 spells CASRVRQGSNTEAFF. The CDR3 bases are TGTGCCAGCAGGGTAAGACAGGGCTCGAACACTGAAGCTTTCTTT.

CDR3 nucleotides: TGTGCCAGCAGCCCTTCAACTAATGAAAAACTGTTTTTT. It encodes CASSPSTNEKLFF. The chain joins TRBV5-6 to TRBJ1-4; unclear D gene. With 4 bases removed from V and 0 bases from J, the gap between germline ends came to 4 bases. The CDR3 runs to 13 residues. Looked up from germline, CDR1 is SGHDT and CDR2 is YYEEEE.

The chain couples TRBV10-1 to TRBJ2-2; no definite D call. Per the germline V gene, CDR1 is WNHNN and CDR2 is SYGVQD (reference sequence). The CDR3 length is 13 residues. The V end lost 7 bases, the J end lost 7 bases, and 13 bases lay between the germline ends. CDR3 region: CASTRSTGGELFF. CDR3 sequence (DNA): TGCGCCAGCACCCGGTCGACGGGCGGGGAGCTGTTTTTT.

CDR3 DNA: TGTGCCAGCTCACCGGTATTAGCTGTGAGCTCCTACGAGCAGTACTTC. Translated: CASSPVLAVSSYEQYF. This rearrangement joins TRBV18 to TRBJ2-7; D is undetermined. Trimming took off 3 bases at V and 0 bases at J, with 15 bases between the two ends. There are 16 residues in the CDR3. CDR1 and CDR2 (germline): KGHSH, LQKENI.

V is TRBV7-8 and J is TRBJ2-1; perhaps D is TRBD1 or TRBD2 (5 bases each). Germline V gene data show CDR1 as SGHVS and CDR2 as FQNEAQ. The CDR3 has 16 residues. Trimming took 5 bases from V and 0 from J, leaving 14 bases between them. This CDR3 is CASSLAAGTSYNEQFF. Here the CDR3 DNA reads TGTGCCAGCAGCCTGGCTGCAGGGACCTCCTACAATGAGCAGTTCTTC.

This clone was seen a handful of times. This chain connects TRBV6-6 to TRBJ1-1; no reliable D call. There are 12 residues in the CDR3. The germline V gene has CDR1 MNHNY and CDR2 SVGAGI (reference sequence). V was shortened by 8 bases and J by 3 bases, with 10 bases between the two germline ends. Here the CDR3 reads CASGYGYTEAFF. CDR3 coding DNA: TGTGCCAGCGGCTATGGATACACTGAAGCTTTCTTT.

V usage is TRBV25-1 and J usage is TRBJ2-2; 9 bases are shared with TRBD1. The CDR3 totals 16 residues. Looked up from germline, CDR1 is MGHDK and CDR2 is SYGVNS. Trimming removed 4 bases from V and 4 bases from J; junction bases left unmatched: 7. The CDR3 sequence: CASSAPGQGSTGELFF. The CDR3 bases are TGTGCCAGCAGTGCCCCGGGACAGGGTAGCACCGGGGAGCTGTTTTTT.